These 10 T cell receptor beta chains were all obtained from the same sample, sequenced in a study of blood T cell repertoires in COVID-19. Profiling relied on immunoSEQ multiplex PCR, and the TCRdb table lists in-frame clones only, not all of them. The sample includes 250,000 to 300,000 clones, 70% to 90% of them seen just once. The material sequenced was peripheral blood. The receptors were gathered from a woman aged 25 to 39 with COVID-19, enrolled during active disease.

The J gene is TRBJ2-3, the V gene TRBV7-9, with a weak D call TRBD1 (7 bases). The germline V and J ends were trimmed by 5 bases and 0 bases, with 12 bases remaining between them. CDR3 length equals 15 residues. CDR1 and CDR2 (germline): SEHNR, FQNEAQ (reference sequence). The CDR3 coding sequence is TGTGCCAGCAGCGCCAGGGGGGCTAGCACAGATACGCAGTATTTT. Amino acid sequence: CASSARGASTDTQYF.

V and J are TRBV5-6 and TRBJ2-7; TRBD2 is a possible D gene (5 bases). CDR1 is SGHDT and CDR2 is YYEEEE in the germline V gene. The V and J ends lost 0 bases and 2 bases respectively, with 9 bases between them. The CDR3 runs 14 residues. CDR3 sequence: CASSLGWGAYEQYF. As DNA, the CDR3 is TGTGCCAGCAGCTTGGGTTGGGGAGCCTACGAGCAGTACTTC.

Here the CDR3 reads CASSSNRAYEQYF. The DNA for the CDR3 is TGTGCCAGCAGCTCTAACAGGGCGTACGAGCAGTACTTC. V gene TRBV5-4 combines with J gene TRBJ2-7, with D maybe TRBD1 (6 bases). Per the germline V gene, CDR1 is SGHNT and CDR2 is YYREEE (reference sequence). There are 13 residues in the CDR3. V lost 3 bases and J lost 4, with 11 bases in between. Together with reference TRBV5-4 and TRBJ2-7, the CDR3 gives the full variable domain: ETGVTQSPTHLIKTRGQQVTLRCSSQSGHNTVSWYQQALGQGPQFIFQYYREEENGRGNFPPRFSGLQFPNYSSELNVNALELDDSALYLCASSSNRAYEQYFGPGTRLTVT.

This clone is a singleton in its sample. The chain links TRBV19 to TRBJ1-1; 7 nucleotides agree with TRBD1. CDR1 is LNHDA and CDR2 is SQIVND in the germline V gene (reference sequence). The ends lost 7 bases at V and 1 base at J; junction bases unmatched: 6. The length of the CDR3 is 14 residues. The DNA for the CDR3 is TGTGCCAGTAACCTCGGACAGGAGAACACTGAAGCTTTCTTT. Its translation is CASNLGQENTEAFF.

The J gene is TRBJ2-2, the V gene TRBV10-2; 13 bases agree with TRBD2. The germline V gene has CDR1 WSHSY and CDR2 SAAADI. This CDR3 contains 18 residues. Germline trimming cut 2 bases from V and 2 bases from J; bases unmatched to any gene: 5. DNA for the CDR3: TGCGCCAGCAGTGAGATTGGACTAGCGGGGGATAACACCGGGGAGCTGTTTTTT. Protein product: CASSEIGLAGDNTGELFF.

The V call is TRBV7-9, the J call TRBJ2-4; D call uncertain. V lost 1 base to trimming and J lost 0 bases, with 7 bases between them. The length of the CDR3 is 15 residues. Germline lookup yields CDR1 SEHNR and CDR2 FQNEAQ (reference sequence). The CDR3 sequence: CASSLVSVAKNIQYF. CDR3 nucleotide sequence: TGTGCCAGCAGCTTAGTTTCCGTAGCCAAAAACATTCAGTACTTC.

This chain links TRBV27 with TRBJ1-6; TRBD1 matches at 7 bases. The trim removed 2 bases at V and 11 bases at J, leaving 6 bases unmatched. The germline V gene encodes CDR1 MNHEY and CDR2 SMNVEV (reference sequence). This CDR3 has 14 amino acids. CDR3 bases: TGTGCCAGCAGTTTACGAGACAGGGAGACACCCCTCCACTTT. It translates to CASSLRDRETPLHF.

V usage is TRBV6-5 and J usage is TRBJ2-2; a weak D match, TRBD1 (6 bases). Trimming took 2 bases from V and 4 from J, leaving 8 bases between them. Germline V gene lookup returns CDR1 MNHEY and CDR2 SVGAGI. The CDR3 consists of 14 residues. In DNA, the CDR3 is TGTGCCAGCAGTTACGGCAGGGGCACCGGGGAGCTGTTTTTT. It specifies CASSYGRGTGELFF.

This rearrangement joins TRBV5-1 to TRBJ2-7; unclear D gene. The CDR3 extends over 15 amino acids. Germline V CDR1 and CDR2: SGHRS, YFSETQ. Trimming removed 1 base at V and 4 bases at J, with 15 bases between. The CDR3 reads CASSLLGLFSYEQYF. The DNA of the CDR3 is TGCGCCAGCAGCTTGCTTGGGCTTTTCAGTTACGAGCAGTACTTC.

This chain links TRBV7-2 with TRBJ2-7; unclear D gene. Trimming removed 2 bases at V and 6 bases at J, with 20 bases between. The CDR3 has 16 amino acids. Per germline, CDR1 SGHTA and CDR2 FQGNSA. As DNA, the CDR3 is TGTGCCAGCAGCTTACAAAAGCGAAGACTTCGTCTCGAGCAGTACTTC. This gives the protein CASSLQKRRLRLEQYF. The whole variable domain, filled in from reference TRBV7-2 and TRBJ2-7, reads GAGVSQSPSNKVTEKGKDVELRCDPISGHTALYWYRQSLGQGLEFLIYFQGNSAPDKSGLPSDRFSAERTGGSVSTLTIQRTQQEDSAVYLCASSLQKRRLRLEQYFGPGTRLTVT.